Below, 26 T cell receptor beta chains from the same sample are listed, as sequenced in a study of Graves' ophthalmopathy and Graves' hyperthyroidism. As the template, RNA transcripts were used to amplify TCR beta CDR3 regions. The workflow started with a first-round RT-PCR run with HTBI primers and then moved on to a second-round multiplex PCR. TCRdb reprocessed the multiplex PCR reads with MiXCR, giving one entry per CDR3 protein. This table has more than 1,000,000 distinct CDR3 sequences, about 35% appearing once. The material sequenced was peripheral blood or thyroid tissue (not recorded which). The source is an adult man with Graves' hyperthyroidism.

This rearrangement joins TRBV7-9 to TRBJ2-5, with 7 bases matching TRBD1. J lost 1 base, V lost 11 bases, and 13 bases had no gene match. Germline V gene sequence: CDR1 SEHNR, CDR2 FQNEAQ (reference sequence). This CDR3 region has 15 residues. The CDR3 coding sequence is TGTGCCTGGAGTGCATCCGGACAGGCCCAAGAGACCCAGTACTTC. Protein sequence: CAWSASGQAQETQYF.

This clonotype appeared many times. The chain employs TRBV9 and TRBJ1-2, with D unclear. This CDR3 has 15 residues. V shed 4 bases and J shed 0 bases, with 13 bases lying between them. CDR1 SGDLS and CDR2 YYNGEE come from the germline V gene. As DNA, the CDR3 is TGTGCCAGCAGCCCCCGGGCAGCAACTAACTATGGCTACACCTTC. Translating gives CASSPRAATNYGYTF. The variable domain in full, with the rest retrieved from reference TRBV9 and TRBJ1-2, is DSGVTQTPKHLITATGQRVTLRCSPRSGDLSVYWYQQSLDQGLQFLIQYYNGEERAKGNILERFSAQQFPDLHSELNLSSLELGDSALYFCASSPRAATNYGYTFGSGTRLTVV.

This rearrangement joins TRBV5-4 to TRBJ2-6; TRBD2 aligns across 16 bases. V trimming: 3 bases; J trimming: 0 bases; junction bases outside the gene matches: 9. CDR3 length equals 21 residues. Germline V gives CDR1 SGHNT, CDR2 YYREEE (reference sequence). CDR3 sequence (DNA): TGTGCCAGCAGCTCGGGACTAGCGGGAGGGCCCGAAAACTCTGGGGCCAACGTCCTGACTTTC. Its translation is CASSSGLAGGPENSGANVLTF.

This clonotype was detected many times. CDR3 nucleotides: TGCAGTGCTGACCCTGGGAGGACGCTTTACTATGGCTACACCTTC. This translates into CSADPGRTLYYGYTF. The V gene is TRBV20-1, the J gene TRBJ1-2; D unclear. V dropped 5 bases and J dropped 3 bases, with 19 bases sitting between them. This CDR3 is 15 amino acids long. Germline V gene lookup returns CDR1 DFQATT and CDR2 SNEGSKA (reference sequence).

This clonotype was detected only a few times. V gene TRBV19 combines with J gene TRBJ1-5; 8 positions match TRBD1. The CDR3 contains 15 residues. V lost 5 bases to trimming and J lost 7 bases; unmatched junction nucleotides: 10. CDR1 and CDR2 from the germline V gene are LNHDA and SQIVND (reference sequence). The CDR3 coding sequence is TGTGCCAGTAGTTCTCTGACAGGGGCGTGGCAGCCCCAGCATTTT. Residues: CASSSLTGAWQPQHF.

A remark on this clonotype: One base away lies a much larger clone, so this may be a sequencing read error. The rearrangement joins TRBV9 to TRBJ1-3; D gene ambiguous. Germline loops: CDR1 SGDLS, CDR2 YYNGEE. There are 17 residues in the CDR3. CDR3 nucleotides: TGTGCCAGCAGCGTAGGTGTTCCTGGGAGCTCTGGAAACACCGTATATTTT. Translating gives CASSVGVPGSSGNTVYF. The full variable domain, its missing parts supplied by reference TRBV9 and TRBJ1-3, is DSGVTQTPKHLITATGQRVTLRCSPRSGDLSVYWYQQSLDQGLQFLIQYYNGEERAKGNILERFSAQQFPDLHSELNLSSLELGDSALYFCASSVGVPGSSGNTVYFGEGSWLTVV.

A note on this clonotype: At one end, the junction sequence differs from germline, possibly due to a read error. J is TRBJ2-3 and V is TRBV7-2, with D perhaps matching TRBD2 (6 bases). CDR1 SGHTA and CDR2 FQGNSA come from the germline V gene. This CDR3 has 13 residues. Written as DNA, the CDR3 is TGTGACAGCAGCGGAGGGAAGTTTGATACGCAGTATTTT. Encoded protein: CDSSGGKFDTQYF.

The chain uses TRBV12-3 or TRBV12-4 and TRBJ1-5, with TRBD1 as a possible D gene (5 bases). The CDR3 covers 17 residues. Trimming took off 7 bases at V and 2 bases at J, with 21 bases between the two ends. CDR3 residues: CASTEEPGRRGNQPQHF. CDR3 nucleotide sequence: TGTGCCAGCACCGAAGAACCGGGACGGAGAGGCAATCAGCCCCAGCATTTT.

The sample holds many counts of this clonotype. V gene TRBV7-6 combines with J gene TRBJ2-7; no firm D call. The CDR3 loop spans 13 amino acids. Germline CDR1 and CDR2: SGHVS and FNYEAQ. V was trimmed by 5 bases and J by 4 bases, leaving 12 bases between them. The CDR3 bases are TGTGCCAGCAGCAGAGAACAAGCTTACGAGCAGTACTTC. Its translation is CASSREQAYEQYF.

This clonotype came up many times. This chain links TRBV12-3 or TRBV12-4 with TRBJ1-2, with no clear D. This CDR3 contains 13 residues. The germline V and J ends were trimmed by 6 bases and 6 bases, with 14 bases remaining between them. This CDR3 is CASSPAGRDGYTF. CDR3 nucleotide sequence: TGTGCCAGCAGCCCCGCGGGGAGGGATGGCTACACCTTC.

The chain links TRBV29-1 to TRBJ2-7, with D unclear. V was shortened by 0 bases and J by 3 bases, with 12 bases between the two germline ends. Germline V lookup: CDR1 SQVTM, CDR2 ANQGSEA. CDR3 size: 14 residues. This CDR3 is CSVEDPETGYEQYF. The CDR3 DNA follows: TGCAGCGTTGAAGATCCCGAGACTGGCTACGAGCAGTACTTC.

This chain joins TRBV7-8 and TRBJ1-5; TRBD1 might be the D (5 bases). The CDR3 covers 15 residues. V lost 7 bases, J lost 0 bases, and 13 bases lay in between. Germline-derived CDR1 and CDR2 are SGHVS and FQNEAQ. The CDR3 is CASNLGHYSNQPQHF. CDR3 in DNA: TGTGCCAGCAACCTCGGACACTATAGCAATCAGCCCCAGCATTTT. Complete variable domain (other parts from reference TRBV7-8 and TRBJ1-5): GAGVSQSPRYKVAKRGQDVALRCDPISGHVSLFWYQQALGQGPEFLTYFQNEAQLDKSGLPSDRFFAERPEGSVSTLKIQRTQQEDSAVYLCASNLGHYSNQPQHFGDGTRLSIL.

This clonotype has a handful of counts. The chain carries TRBV7-9 and TRBJ1-2; D ambiguous. The CDR3 sequence is 13 residues long. Per the germline V gene, CDR1 is SEHNR and CDR2 is FQNEAQ (reference sequence). Deletions cut 1 base from V and 7 bases from J, with 10 bases between. For the CDR3, the DNA is TGTGCCAGCAGCTTAGGACAACCAAGTGGCTACACCTTC. This encodes CASSLGQPSGYTF.

About this clonotype itself: One junction end does not reproduce the germline sequence, and a read error may be involved. The chain carries TRBV10-3 and TRBJ2-7; D might be TRBD2 (6 bases). The CDR3 has 15 residues. Germline CDR1 reads ENHRY; CDR2 reads SYGVKD. The CDR3 bases are TGTGCCAGCAGTCGGCATAGCGGAGATGCATACGAGCAGTACTTC. Its protein product is CASSRHSGDAYEQYF.

The rearrangement joins TRBV12-3 or TRBV12-4 to TRBJ2-5, with D possibly being TRBD1 or TRBD2 (5 bases each). This CDR3 contains 14 residues. Trimming stripped 5 bases from V and 1 base from J, with 11 bases between. CDR3 amino acids: CASSPRDPQETQYF. Here the CDR3 DNA reads TGTGCCAGCAGTCCCCGGGACCCCCAAGAGACCCAGTACTTC.

Only a few counts were recorded for this clonotype. The chain uses TRBV5-1 and TRBJ2-2, with 7 bases aligning to TRBD1. This CDR3 region has 19 residues. V shed 0 bases and J 3 bases; nucleotides not matched to a gene: 14. Germline values: CDR1 SGHRS, CDR2 YFSETQ. The chain's CDR3 is CASSLGVDRAFVHTGELFF. The CDR3 region has the DNA TGCGCCAGCAGCTTGGGAGTTGACAGGGCGTTCGTTCACACCGGGGAGCTGTTTTTT.

This clonotype came up a few times. V is TRBV3-1 and J is TRBJ2-7; 14 bases fit TRBD2. CDR3 length: 14 amino acids. Trimming at V came to 3 bases and at J to 13 bases, leaving 8 bases not matched to a gene. CDR1 is LGHDT, CDR2 YNNKEL, per germline (reference sequence). The CDR3 loop reads CASSHGTSGGLGYF. The CDR3 bases are TGTGCCAGCAGCCACGGGACTAGCGGGGGCCTTGGTTACTTC.

CDR3 nucleotides: TGTGCCACCAGTGACCGAGGAGTGGCGGGAAGGGGTGAGCAGTTCTTC. This codes for CATSDRGVAGRGEQFF. The genes are TRBV24-1 and TRBJ2-1; tentatively, D is TRBD2 (6 bases). Trimming removed 4 bases from V and 9 bases from J, with 21 bases in between. Germline assignment: CDR1 KGHDR and CDR2 SFDVKD. The CDR3 contains 16 residues.

This clonotype was seen ten or more times. The rearrangement links TRBV29-1 to TRBJ2-7; possible D gene TRBD2, 6 bases. CDR3 length equals 11 residues. CDR1 and CDR2 (germline): SQVTM, ANQGSEA. The CDR3 here is CSAGGSYEQYF. DNA of the CDR3: TGCAGTGCTGGGGGGTCTTACGAGCAGTACTTC.

This sequence joins TRBV29-1 and TRBJ1-1; D remains unclear. The length of the CDR3 is 13 residues. Trimming took off 8 bases at V and 2 bases at J, with 15 bases between the two ends. CDR1 SQVTM and CDR2 ANQGSEA come from the germline V gene. The CDR3 nucleotides are TGCAGCTCCCGCGGGGTCCAAAACACTGAAGCTTTCTTT. Translation: CSSRGVQNTEAFF.

This clonotype is a singleton in its sample. The rearrangement uses TRBV30 and TRBJ1-2; D uncertain. Germline V CDR1 and CDR2: GTSNPN, SVGIG (reference sequence). The CDR3 sequence is 14 residues long. Deletions cut 0 bases from V and 8 bases from J, with 16 bases between. CDR3 sequence (DNA): TGTGCCTGGAGTGTATCTTCTCGGCAGCGCGGCTACACCTTC. As protein: CAWSVSSRQRGYTF. The variable domain in full, with the rest retrieved from reference TRBV30 and TRBJ1-2, is SQTIHQWPATLVQPVGSPLSLECTVEGTSNPNLYWYRQAAGRGLQLLFYSVGIGQISSEVPQNLSASRPQDRQFILSSKKLLLSDSGFYLCAWSVSSRQRGYTFGSGTRLTVV.

This clonotype was recorded many times. The DNA of the CDR3 is TGCAGTGCCCCCCACACATCCTACGAGCAGTACTTC. It translates to CSAPHTSYEQYF. The chain uses TRBV20-1 and TRBJ2-7, with D uncertain. Trimming cost V 6 bases and J 1 base, with 10 bases left between them. Germline V gene sequence: CDR1 DFQATT, CDR2 SNEGSKA (reference sequence). The CDR3 covers 12 residues.

This clonotype was recorded many times. The rearrangement joins TRBV19 to TRBJ1-6, with D possibly matching TRBD1 (5 bases). Deletions cut 6 bases from V and 7 bases from J, with 16 bases between. Looked up from germline, CDR1 is LNHDA and CDR2 is SQIVND (reference sequence). CDR3 length: 15 residues. CDR3 loop: CASSPLAGRNSPLHF. The CDR3 region has the DNA TGTGCCAGTAGCCCCCTGGCAGGGCGAAATTCACCCCTCCACTTT.

This clonotype appeared many times. This chain uses TRBV7-8 with TRBJ2-2; D is tentatively TRBD1 or TRBD2 (5 bases each). Germline CDR1 reads SGHVS; CDR2 reads FQNEAQ. The CDR3 consists of 14 residues. Trimming took 5 bases from V and 5 from J, leaving 12 bases between them. The CDR3 is CASSLGTKTGELFF. The CDR3 DNA reads as TGTGCCAGCAGCCTCGGGACCAAGACCGGGGAGCTGTTTTTT.

This chain joins TRBV7-8 and TRBJ1-5; the match to TRBD1 covers 12 bases. Looked up from germline, CDR1 is SGHVS and CDR2 is FQNEAQ. J was trimmed by 7 bases and V by 5 bases; bases with no gene match: 6. This CDR3 spans 15 amino acids. For the CDR3, the DNA is TGTGCCAGCAGCCCGGGACAGGGGGCCGAGCAGCCCCAGCATTTT. Translated, it gives CASSPGQGAEQPQHF.

The sample holds a few counts of this clonotype. V is TRBV29-1 and J is TRBJ2-3; D is possibly TRBD2 (6 bases). The CDR3 runs to 13 residues. Germline V lookup: CDR1 SQVTM, CDR2 ANQGSEA. The germline V and J ends were trimmed by 6 bases and 2 bases, with 12 bases remaining between them. CDR3 bases: TGCAGCGTGCGGGACGCCAACACAGATACGCAGTATTTT. Translating gives CSVRDANTDTQYF.